Listed below are T cell receptor beta chains from one sample, sequenced in a study of CXCR3-negative and CXCR3-positive naive CD8 T cells. TCRdb reworked the 5' RACE reads into one entry per CDR3 protein, no DNA. The sample has about 130,000 distinct CDR3 sequences. Sequencing was done on a sample of naive CXCR3- CD8+ T cells from blood. These receptors were collected from a human donor in good health. Some clones in this sample may be carry-over from other donors' samples. The CDR3 runs from the conserved cysteine through the conserved F or W.

CSVEGQGVYNEQFF	TRBV29-1	TRBJ2-1
CASSLWGEDAYNEQFF	TRBV7-3	TRBJ2-1
CSARLAGSYEQYF	TRBV20-1	TRBJ2-7
CASSEYQDSPLHF	TRBV2	TRBJ1-6
CASSIAAGSHEQYF	TRBV19	TRBJ2-7
CASSLAGIGLQETQYF	TRBV28	TRBJ2-5
CASSDTYEQYF	TRBV2	TRBJ2-7
CASSPATGGSHNEQFF	TRBV7-9	TRBJ2-1
CASSIKAGTLPVDEQYF	TRBV19	TRBJ2-7
CSVESTGGGYTF	TRBV29-1	TRBJ1-2
CSARRTGIPLGYEQYF	TRBV20-1	TRBJ2-7
CSVPRVSGGGAFF	TRBV29-1	TRBJ1-1
CSASGGGQGTSGSTYNEQFF	TRBV20-1	TRBJ2-1
CASSLAGGAYEQYF	TRBV28	TRBJ2-7
CATSDFGTGGYNEQLF	TRBV24-1	TRBJ2-1
CATSKTLADNLYYYYNEQFF	TRBV15	TRBJ2-1
CAELRAGANVLTF	TRBV25-1	TRBJ2-6
CASSLFGASGSDEQYF	TRBV7-2	TRBJ2-7
CASSQIPGQGPSTDTQYF	TRBV4-1	TRBJ2-3
CASSPLITYNEQFF	TRBV7-2	TRBJ2-1
CASSLYRPYEQYF	TRBV28	TRBJ2-7
CASRHAYNEQFF	TRBV7-2	TRBJ2-1
CASSPGQGNYEQYF	TRBV4-1	TRBJ2-7
CSAGTSLAKNIQYF	TRBV29-1	TRBJ2-4
CASSQEADRGLYEQYF	TRBV4-3	TRBJ2-7
CASSITSDSYEQYF	TRBV7-9	TRBJ2-7
CSVWLDGELFF	TRBV29-1	TRBJ2-2
CASSEYVSGGLTLHF	TRBV25-1	TRBJ1-6
CASSPPHGEQDTQYF	TRBV11-2	TRBJ2-3